This T cell receptor (beta chain) was observed in a study of cytomegalovirus exposure and HLA in healthy donors. Study observations and caveats: A later analysis reported that several of the most significant clusters appeared to be linked to common viral pathogens, among them Epstein-Barr virus.

Comments on this clone: No antigen is known for it.

Amplification used 60 Vbeta primers and 13 Jbeta primers. Data came from immunoSEQ multiplex PCR; TCRdb stores just in-frame clones and leaves some out. The sample carries 150,000 to 200,000 clones, approximately 72% recorded once. The receptor comes from a human donor in good health. Sequenced input: PBMCs.

CDR3 sequence reads: CASSFGQGAETQYF. DNA for the CDR3: TGTGCCAGCAGCTTCGGGCAGGGGGCCGAGACCCAGTACTTC. The chain uses TRBV11-3 and TRBJ2-5, with 8 positions matching TRBD1. CDR1 is SGHNT and CDR2 is YENEEA in the germline V gene. This CDR3 is built from 14 residues. V lost 3 bases to trimming and J lost 5 bases; unmatched junction nucleotides: 5.